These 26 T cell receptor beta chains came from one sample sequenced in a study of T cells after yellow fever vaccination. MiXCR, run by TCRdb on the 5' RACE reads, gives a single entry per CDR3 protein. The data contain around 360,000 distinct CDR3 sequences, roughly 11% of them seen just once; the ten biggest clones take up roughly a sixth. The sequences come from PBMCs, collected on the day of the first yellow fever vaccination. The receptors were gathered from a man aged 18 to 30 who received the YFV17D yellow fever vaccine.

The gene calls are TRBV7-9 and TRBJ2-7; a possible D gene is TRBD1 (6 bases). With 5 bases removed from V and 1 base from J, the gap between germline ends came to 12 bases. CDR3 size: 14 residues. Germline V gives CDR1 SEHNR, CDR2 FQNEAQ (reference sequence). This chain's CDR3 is CASSHPGTSYEQYF. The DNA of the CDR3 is TGTGCCAGCAGCCACCCCGGGACATCCTACGAGCAGTACTTC.

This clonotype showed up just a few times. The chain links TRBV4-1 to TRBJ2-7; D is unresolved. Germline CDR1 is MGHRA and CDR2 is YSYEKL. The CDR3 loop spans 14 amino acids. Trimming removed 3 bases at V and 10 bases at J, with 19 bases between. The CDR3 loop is CASSQPYTPGRQYF. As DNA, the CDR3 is TGCGCCAGCAGCCAGCCGTATACCCCGGGCAGACAGTACTTC.

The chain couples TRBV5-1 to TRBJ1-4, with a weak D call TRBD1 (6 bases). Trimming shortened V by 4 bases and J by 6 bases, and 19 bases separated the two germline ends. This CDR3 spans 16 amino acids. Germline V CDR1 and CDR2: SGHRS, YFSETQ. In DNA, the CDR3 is TGCGCCAGCAGCCTTTATTTCAGGGGTGACTATGAAAAACTGTTTTTT. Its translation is CASSLYFRGDYEKLFF. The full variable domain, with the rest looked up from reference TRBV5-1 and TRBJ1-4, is KAGVTQTPRYLIKTRGQQVTLSCSPISGHRSVSWYQQTPGQGLQFLFEYFSETQRNKGNFPGRFSGRQFSNSRSEMNVSTLELGDSALYLCASSLYFRGDYEKLFFGSGTQLSVL.

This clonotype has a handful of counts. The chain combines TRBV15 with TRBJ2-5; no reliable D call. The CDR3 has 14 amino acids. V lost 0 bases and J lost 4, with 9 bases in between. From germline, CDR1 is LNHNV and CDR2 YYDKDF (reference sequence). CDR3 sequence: CATSRDAVGETQYF. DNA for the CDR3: TGTGCCACCAGCAGAGATGCAGTTGGAGAGACCCAGTACTTC.

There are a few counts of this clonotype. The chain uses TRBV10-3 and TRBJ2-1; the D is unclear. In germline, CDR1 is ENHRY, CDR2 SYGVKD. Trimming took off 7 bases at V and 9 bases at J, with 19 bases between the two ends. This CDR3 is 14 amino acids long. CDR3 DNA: TGTGCCATCACCGACAACGACAATCCCCTTGAGCAGTTCTTC. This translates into CAITDNDNPLEQFF.

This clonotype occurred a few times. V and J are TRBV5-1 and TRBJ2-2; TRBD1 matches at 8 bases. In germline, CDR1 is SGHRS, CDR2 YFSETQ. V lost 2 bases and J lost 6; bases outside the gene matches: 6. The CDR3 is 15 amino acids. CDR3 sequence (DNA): TGCGCCAGCAGCTTCCGGACAGGGTCACCCGGGGAGCTGTTTTTT. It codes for CASSFRTGSPGELFF.

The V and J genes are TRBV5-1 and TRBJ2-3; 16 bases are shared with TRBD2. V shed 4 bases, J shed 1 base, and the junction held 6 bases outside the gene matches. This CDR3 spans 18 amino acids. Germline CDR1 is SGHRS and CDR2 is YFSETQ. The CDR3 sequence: CASSTGTSGGAGTDTQYF. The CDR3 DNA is TGCGCCAGCAGCACGGGGACTAGCGGGGGGGCTGGCACAGATACGCAGTATTTT.

The CDR3 here is CASTFSGGLYGYTF. The CDR3 nucleotides are TGTGCCAGCACCTTCTCGGGGGGTCTCTATGGCTACACCTTC. V gene TRBV11-2 combines with J gene TRBJ1-2, with a possible D match to TRBD1 (5 bases). The CDR3 spans 14 residues. Trimming removed 7 bases from V and 4 bases from J, with 16 bases in between. CDR1 is SGHAT and CDR2 is FQNNGV in the germline V gene.

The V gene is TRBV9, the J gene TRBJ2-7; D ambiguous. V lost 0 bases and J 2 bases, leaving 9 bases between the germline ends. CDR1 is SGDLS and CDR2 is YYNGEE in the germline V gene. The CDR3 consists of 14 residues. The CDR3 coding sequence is TGTGCCAGCAGCGTAGGTGTCTTAGCCTACGAGCAGTACTTC. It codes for CASSVGVLAYEQYF.

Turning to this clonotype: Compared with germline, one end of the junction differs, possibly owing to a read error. The CDR3 DNA follows: TGTGCCAGCACCCCGGGCCTGTGGGTTGGAAACATTCATTACTTC. This sequence encodes CASTPGLWVGNIHYF. This sequence joins TRBV6-1 and TRBJ2-4; no clear D gene. Germline assignment: CDR1 MNHNS and CDR2 SASEGT. The CDR3 covers 15 residues.

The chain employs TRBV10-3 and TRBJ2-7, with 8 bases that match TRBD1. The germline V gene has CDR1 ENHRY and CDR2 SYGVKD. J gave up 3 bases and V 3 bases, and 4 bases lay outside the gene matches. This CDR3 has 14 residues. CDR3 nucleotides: TGTGCCATCAGTGAACAGGGGGGTATCTACGAGCAGTACTTC. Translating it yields CAISEQGGIYEQYF.

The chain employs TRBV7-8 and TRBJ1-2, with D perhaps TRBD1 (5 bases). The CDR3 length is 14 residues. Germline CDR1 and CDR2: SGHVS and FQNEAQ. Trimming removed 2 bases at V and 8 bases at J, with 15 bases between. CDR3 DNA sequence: TGTGCCAGCAGCTTAAGGCAGGGTGGTCGCGGCTACACCTTC. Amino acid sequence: CASSLRQGGRGYTF.

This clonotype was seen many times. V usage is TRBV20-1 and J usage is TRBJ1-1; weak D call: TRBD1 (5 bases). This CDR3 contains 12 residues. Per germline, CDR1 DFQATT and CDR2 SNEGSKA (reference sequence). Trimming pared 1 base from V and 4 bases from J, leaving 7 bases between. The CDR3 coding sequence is TGCAGTGCTAGAGCAGGGACCACTGAAGCTTTCTTT. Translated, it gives CSARAGTTEAFF.

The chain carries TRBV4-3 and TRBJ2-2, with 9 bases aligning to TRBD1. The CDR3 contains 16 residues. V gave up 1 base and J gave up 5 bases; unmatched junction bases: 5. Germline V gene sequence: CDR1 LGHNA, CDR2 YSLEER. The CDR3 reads CASSQVSGQGTGELFF. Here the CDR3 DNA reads TGCGCCAGCAGCCAAGTATCGGGACAGGGAACCGGGGAGCTGTTTTTT.

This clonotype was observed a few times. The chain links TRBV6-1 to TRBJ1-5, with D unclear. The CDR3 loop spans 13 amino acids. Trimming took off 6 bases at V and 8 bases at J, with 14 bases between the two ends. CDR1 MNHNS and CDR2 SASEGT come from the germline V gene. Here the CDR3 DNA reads TGTGCCAGCAGGGGGTGGGCATTTGAGCCCCAGCATTTT. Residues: CASRGWAFEPQHF.

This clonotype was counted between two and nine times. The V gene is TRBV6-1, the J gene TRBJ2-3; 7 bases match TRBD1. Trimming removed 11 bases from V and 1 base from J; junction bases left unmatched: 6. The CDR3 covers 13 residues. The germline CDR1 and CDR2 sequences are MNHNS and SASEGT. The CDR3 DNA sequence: TGTGCCGTTAGGACAGGAGGCACAGATACGCAGTATTTT. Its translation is CAVRTGGTDTQYF.

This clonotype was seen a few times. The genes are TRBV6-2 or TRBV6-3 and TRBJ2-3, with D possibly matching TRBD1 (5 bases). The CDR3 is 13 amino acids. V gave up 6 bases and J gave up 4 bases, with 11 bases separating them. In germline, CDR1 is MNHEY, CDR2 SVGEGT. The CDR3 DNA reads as TGTGCCAGCAGCACAGGTTTCGCAGATACGCAGTATTTT. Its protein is CASSTGFADTQYF.

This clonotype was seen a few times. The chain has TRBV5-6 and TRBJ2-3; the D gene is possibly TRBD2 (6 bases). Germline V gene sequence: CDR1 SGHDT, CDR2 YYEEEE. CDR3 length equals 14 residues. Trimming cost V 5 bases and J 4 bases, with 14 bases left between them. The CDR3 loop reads CASSRSGLADTQYF. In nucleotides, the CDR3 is TGTGCCAGCAGTCGCTCGGGACTCGCAGATACGCAGTATTTT.

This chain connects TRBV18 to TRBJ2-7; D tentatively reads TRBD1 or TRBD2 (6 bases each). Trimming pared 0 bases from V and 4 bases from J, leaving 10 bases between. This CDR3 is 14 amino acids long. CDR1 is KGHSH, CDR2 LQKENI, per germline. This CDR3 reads CASSPPQGTYEQYF. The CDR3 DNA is TGTGCCAGCTCACCACCGCAGGGGACTTACGAGCAGTACTTC.

CDR3 in DNA: TGTGCCAGCAAAGTCTCGGGGACAGTCTACGAGCAGTACGTC. Protein: CASKVSGTVYEQYV. The chain recombines TRBV5-5 with TRBJ2-7; 7 nucleotides align to TRBD1. The germline V gene has CDR1 SGHKS and CDR2 YYEKEE (reference sequence). This CDR3 is built from 14 residues. Unmatched junction bases numbered 9, after V lost 6 bases and J lost 3 bases.

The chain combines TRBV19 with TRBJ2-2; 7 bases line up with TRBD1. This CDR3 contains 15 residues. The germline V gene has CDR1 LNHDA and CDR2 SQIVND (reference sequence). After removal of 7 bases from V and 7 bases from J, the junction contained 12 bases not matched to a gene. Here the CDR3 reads CASTPSTGFVGELFF. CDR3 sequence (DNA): TGTGCCAGTACCCCCTCGACAGGGTTTGTCGGGGAGCTGTTTTTT.

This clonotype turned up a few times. CDR3 region: CASSLVGLHDADNEQFF. The CDR3 DNA reads as TGCGCCAGCAGCTTGGTGGGTCTTCACGACGCCGACAATGAGCAGTTCTTC. The chain is built from TRBV5-1 and TRBJ2-1; D not certain. The CDR3 is 17 residues long. The germline CDR1 and CDR2 sequences are SGHRS and YFSETQ. V dropped 0 bases and J dropped 5 bases, with 18 bases sitting between them.

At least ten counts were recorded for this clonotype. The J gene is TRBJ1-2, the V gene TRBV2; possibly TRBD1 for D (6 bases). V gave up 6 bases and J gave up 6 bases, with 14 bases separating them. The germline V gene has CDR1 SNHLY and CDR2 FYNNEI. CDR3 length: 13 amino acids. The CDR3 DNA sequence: TGTGCCAGCAGCGAAACAGGGTTTGATGGCTACACCTTC. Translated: CASSETGFDGYTF. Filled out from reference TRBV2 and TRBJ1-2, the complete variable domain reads EPEVTQTPSHQVTQMGQEVILRCVPISNHLYFYWYRQILGQKVEFLVSFYNNEISEKSEIFDDQFSVERPDGSNFTLKIRSTKLEDSAMYFCASSETGFDGYTFGSGTRLTVV.

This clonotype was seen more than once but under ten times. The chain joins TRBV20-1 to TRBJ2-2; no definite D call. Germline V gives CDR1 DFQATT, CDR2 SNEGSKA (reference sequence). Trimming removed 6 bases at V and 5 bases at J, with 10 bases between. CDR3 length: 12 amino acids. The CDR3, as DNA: TGCAGTGCCCCGGAAGTAACCGGGGAGCTGTTTTTT. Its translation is CSAPEVTGELFF.

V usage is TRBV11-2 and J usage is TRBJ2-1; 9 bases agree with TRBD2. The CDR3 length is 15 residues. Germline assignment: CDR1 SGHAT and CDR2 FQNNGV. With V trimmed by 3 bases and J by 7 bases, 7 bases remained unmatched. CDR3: CASSFGGREFNEQFF. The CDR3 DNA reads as TGTGCCAGCAGCTTCGGCGGGAGGGAGTTTAATGAGCAGTTCTTC.

The DNA of the CDR3 is TGTGCCAGCAGCTCCACAGGGGCGGTTCAGTTCTTC. Translating it yields CASSSTGAVQFF. The chain carries TRBV7-9 and TRBJ2-1, with 7 bases lining up with TRBD1. The germline V gene has CDR1 SEHNR and CDR2 FQNEAQ (reference sequence). After removal of 4 bases from V and 13 bases from J, the junction contained 7 bases not matched to a gene. This CDR3 is 12 amino acids long. The whole variable domain, remainder taken from reference TRBV7-9 and TRBJ2-1, is DTGVSQNPRHKITKRGQNVTFRCDPISEHNRLYWYRQTLGQGPEFLTYFQNEAQLEKSRLLSDRFSAERPKGSFSTLEIQRTEQGDSAMYLCASSSTGAVQFFGPGTRLTVL.